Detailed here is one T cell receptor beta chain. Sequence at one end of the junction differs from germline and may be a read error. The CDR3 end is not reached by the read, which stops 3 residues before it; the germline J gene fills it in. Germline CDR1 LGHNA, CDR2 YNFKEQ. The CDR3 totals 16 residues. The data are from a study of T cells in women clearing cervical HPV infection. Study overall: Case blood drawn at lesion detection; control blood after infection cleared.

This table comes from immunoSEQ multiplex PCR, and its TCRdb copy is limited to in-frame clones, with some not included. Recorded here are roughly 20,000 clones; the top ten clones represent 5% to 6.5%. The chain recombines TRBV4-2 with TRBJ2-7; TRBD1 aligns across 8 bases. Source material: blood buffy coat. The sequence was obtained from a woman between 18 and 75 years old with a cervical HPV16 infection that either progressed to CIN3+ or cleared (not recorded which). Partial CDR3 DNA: TGCGCCAGCAGCCAAGGAGTGACAGGGGTAACCTACGAG. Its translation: CASSQGVTGVTYE. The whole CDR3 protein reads CASSQGVTGVTYEQYF.